A single sample is the source of the 16 T cell receptor beta chains below, sequenced in a study of T cells in Graves' hyperthyroidism and ophthalmopathy. Amplification of TCR beta CDR3 regions was performed using RNA transcripts as template. The HTBI primer set served for first-round RT-PCR of the TCR CDR3. In TCRdb, the multiplex PCR reads were re-called with MiXCR into one record per CDR3 protein. The sample includes fewer than 350,000 distinct CDR3 sequences, around a sixth of them seen just once. Material for sequencing was blood. All receptors come from a woman aged 50 to 60 with Graves' hyperthyroidism.

A remark on this clonotype: Being one base from a much bigger clone, this may be a read error. The genes are TRBV20-1 and TRBJ2-5; TRBD1 matches 7 bases. Germline CDR1 is DFQATT and CDR2 is SNEGSKA (reference sequence). The CDR3 contains 12 residues. CDR3 in amino acids: CSARTGAESQYF. As DNA, the CDR3 is TGCAGTGCTAGAACAGGGGCGGAGAGCCAGTACTTC.

The chain links TRBV19 to TRBJ2-3; 11 bases align to TRBD2. Germline-derived CDR1 and CDR2 are LNHDA and SQIVND (reference sequence). Trimming removed 1 base from V and 3 bases from J; junction bases left unmatched: 9. The CDR3 runs to 18 residues. CDR3 residues: CASSIGLAGGQRTDTQYF. The CDR3 nucleotides read TGTGCCAGTAGTATAGGGCTAGCGGGAGGCCAACGAACAGATACGCAGTATTTT.

This chain joins TRBV6-1 and TRBJ1-5; D uncertain. The CDR3 is made up of 14 amino acids. V dropped 5 bases and J dropped 3 bases, with 11 bases sitting between them. From germline, CDR1 is MNHNS and CDR2 SASEGT. The CDR3 DNA sequence: TGTGCCAGCAGTACGAATGGGTACAATCAGCCCCAGCATTTT. Translating it yields CASSTNGYNQPQHF.

This chain uses TRBV7-8 with TRBJ2-7; 7 bases match TRBD2. V gave up 0 bases and J gave up 0 bases; unmatched junction bases: 8. This CDR3 is built from 17 residues. Germline loops: CDR1 SGHVS, CDR2 FQNEAQ. Here the CDR3 reads CASSLAYRDYNSYEQYF. CDR3 coding DNA: TGTGCCAGCAGCTTAGCGTACCGGGACTATAACTCCTACGAGCAGTACTTC.

The V call is TRBV5-5, the J call TRBJ1-1; D is perhaps TRBD1 (6 bases). Germline V gene data show CDR1 as SGHKS and CDR2 as YYEKEE (reference sequence). The CDR3 length is 15 residues. The germline V and J ends were trimmed by 2 bases and 4 bases, with 15 bases remaining between them. As DNA, the CDR3 is TGTGCCAGCAGCTTACAGGGAAAGGGTGTCACTGAAGCTTTCTTT. This codes for CASSLQGKGVTEAFF. Full variable domain (outside the CDR3, taken from reference TRBV5-5 and TRBJ1-1): DAGVTQSPTHLIKTRGQQVTLRCSPISGHKSVSWYQQVLGQGPQFIFQYYEKEERGRGNFPDRFSARQFPNYSSELNVNALLLGDSALYLCASSLQGKGVTEAFFGQGTRLTVV.

This clonotype came up a few times. The gene calls are TRBV9 and TRBJ2-7; no clear D. The CDR3 has 17 amino acids. V lost 0 bases and J lost 4, with 20 bases in between. Germline CDR1 SGDLS, CDR2 YYNGEE. CDR3 DNA: TGTGCCAGCAGCGTAGAGTTATGTGGGGAAAATTCATACGAGCAGTACGTC. It yields the protein CASSVELCGENSYEQYV.

This clonotype was counted many times. The genes are TRBV2 and TRBJ2-1; TRBD2 aligns across 11 bases. CDR1 is SNHLY and CDR2 is FYNNEI in the germline V gene. V shed 9 bases, J shed 7 bases, and the junction held 14 bases outside the gene matches. The CDR3 runs 16 residues. CDR3: CAREASGGQDFNEQFF. As DNA, the CDR3 is TGTGCCAGAGAGGCTAGCGGGGGGCAAGATTTTAATGAGCAGTTCTTC.

The sample holds many counts of this clonotype. The rearrangement links TRBV20-1 to TRBJ2-1; D possibly corresponds to TRBD1 (6 bases). Germline CDR1 and CDR2: DFQATT and SNEGSKA (reference sequence). The CDR3 loop spans 12 amino acids. V lost 3 bases and J 8 bases, leaving 11 bases between the germline ends. This chain's CDR3 is CSASYRVHEQFF. CDR3 nucleotide sequence: TGCAGTGCTAGTTACAGGGTCCATGAGCAGTTCTTC.

This clonotype was recorded a few times. This rearrangement joins TRBV27 to TRBJ2-5, with a weak D call TRBD1 (6 bases). Trimming removed 6 bases at V and 4 bases at J, with 15 bases between. Germline loops: CDR1 MNHEY, CDR2 SMNVEV (reference sequence). The length of the CDR3 is 14 residues. The CDR3 region is CASSPYRDVETQYF. In DNA, the CDR3 is TGTGCCAGCAGCCCCTACAGGGATGTAGAGACCCAGTACTTC.

V gene TRBV6-1 combines with J gene TRBJ1-6; unclear D gene. The CDR3 runs to 12 residues. Germline CDR1 is MNHNS and CDR2 is SASEGT. V lost 5 bases, J lost 2 bases, and 1 base lay in between. CDR3 residues: CASSPYNSPLHF. In nucleotides, the CDR3 is TGTGCCAGCAGTCCCTATAATTCACCCCTCCACTTT.

This clonotype has ten or more counts. The rearrangement uses TRBV3-1 and TRBJ2-3, with TRBD2 as a possible D gene (6 bases). The V end lost 4 bases, the J end lost 4 bases, and 18 bases lay between the germline ends. The length of the CDR3 is 16 residues. Germline V lookup: CDR1 LGHDT, CDR2 YNNKEL (reference sequence). DNA of the CDR3: TGTGCCAGCAGCCTTACGATCTCGGGGGTTCCAGATACGCAGTATTTT. This gives the protein CASSLTISGVPDTQYF.

V usage is TRBV18 and J usage is TRBJ2-6; no clear D gene. Deletions cut 0 bases from V and 1 base from J, with 1 base between. The CDR3 spans 14 residues. Germline CDR1 reads KGHSH; CDR2 reads LQKENI. The DNA of the CDR3 is TGTGCCAGCTCACCACCTTCTGGGGCCAACGTCCTGACTTTC. This sequence encodes CASSPPSGANVLTF.

There are many counts of this clonotype. The chain has TRBV7-9 and TRBJ2-7; D may be TRBD2 (6 bases). The V and J ends lost 5 bases and 6 bases respectively, with 17 bases between them. The CDR3 extends over 14 amino acids. CDR1 is SEHNR, CDR2 FQNEAQ, per germline (reference sequence). The CDR3: CASSQGDSPLEQYF. In DNA form, the CDR3 reads TGTGCCAGCAGCCAAGGGGACTCGCCTCTCGAGCAGTACTTC.

With respect to this clonotype: A much bigger clone sits one base away, suggesting this may be a read error. The rearrangement joins TRBV28 to TRBJ2-6, with D perhaps being TRBD1 or TRBD2 (5 bases each). CDR3 size: 17 residues. Trimming took 10 bases from V and 0 from J, leaving 19 bases between them. Germline V gene data show CDR1 as MDHEN and CDR2 as SYDVKM. CDR3 coding DNA: TGTGCCACCACGCGCGAGGGGAAGTTCTCTGGGGCCAACGTCCTGACTTTC. This encodes CATTREGKFSGANVLTF.

The V gene is TRBV28, the J gene TRBJ2-1; a possible D gene is TRBD2 (6 bases). CDR1 and CDR2 from the germline V gene are MDHEN and SYDVKM. This CDR3 has 13 residues. Trimming stripped 8 bases from V and 1 base from J, with 9 bases between. CDR3 region: CASLDYSYNEQFF. The CDR3 DNA is TGTGCCAGCCTGGACTATTCCTACAATGAGCAGTTCTTC.

This clonotype was observed at least ten times. The rearrangement links TRBV7-9 to TRBJ2-7; D is perhaps TRBD1 or TRBD2 (5 bases each). V lost 1 base and J lost 6, with 7 bases in between. Germline CDR1 is SEHNR and CDR2 is FQNEAQ (reference sequence). CDR3 size: 12 residues. For the CDR3, the DNA is TGTGCCAGCAGCTTAGATGGGGGCGAGCAGTACTTC. Its translation is CASSLDGGEQYF.